This TCR beta chain appears in the sequencing data of a study of T cells after yellow fever vaccination. Across the whole study: Researchers used CD3, CD45RA, CCR7 and CD95 to sort out EM, EMRA, CM and Tscm memory subsets.

Each CDR3 protein is one row after TCRdb ran MiXCR on the 5' RACE reads. The data contain around 31,000 distinct CDR3 sequences, 8% to 11% of them seen just once; the ten biggest clones take up less than 15%. Trimming pared 4 bases from V and 11 bases from J, leaving 18 bases between. Germline V lookup: CDR1 SGHRS, CDR2 YFSETQ. This CDR3 is 13 amino acids long. This clonotype has a count of ten or more. This clonotype originated in a man between 18 and 35 years old who received the YFV17D yellow fever vaccine. The source was PBMCs, either bulk or a sorted T-cell subset (CD4+, CD8+, memory, or dextramer-sorted; not recorded which), collected roughly 15 days after the first yellow fever vaccination. The chain has TRBV5-1 and TRBJ1-1, with a weak D call TRBD1 (6 bases). The CDR3 loop is CASSGIQGGKAFF. CDR3 sequence (DNA): TGCGCCAGCAGCGGAATACAGGGTGGGAAGGCTTTCTTT.